Below, 9 T cell receptor beta chains from the same sample are listed, as sequenced in a study of blood T cell repertoires in COVID-19 (dated by TCRdb to 2020 to 2021). Libraries were constructed by the immunoSEQ multiplex PCR assay. TCRdb mirrors the immuneACCESS table, restricted to in-frame sequences. Some clones are absent from its copies; in checked studies, under half trace to an unresolved V gene, and the reason for the others is unknown. In all, the sample holds about 300,000 clones, and roughly 86% of those were seen once. Over 1% of the sample rests with the top ten. The sample consisted of peripheral blood. The receptors were gathered from a man between 65 and 85 years old with acute or convalescent COVID-19.

V gene TRBV6-6 combines with J gene TRBJ1-1, with no clear D. V was pared by 3 bases and J by 4 bases, with 12 bases between. The V gene's germline CDR1 is MNHNY and CDR2 SVGAGI (reference sequence). CDR3 length equals 14 residues. The CDR3 bases are TGTGCCAGCAGTTATGGCCGCACTAGCACTGAAGCTTTCTTT. This encodes CASSYGRTSTEAFF.

V usage is TRBV6-5 and J usage is TRBJ2-7, with a tentative D call TRBD2 (5 bases). The CDR3 covers 15 residues. Trimming took 5 bases from V and 1 from J, leaving 15 bases between them. Germline V lookup: CDR1 MNHEY, CDR2 SVGAGI. The DNA for the CDR3 is TGTGCCAGCAGTCCCCAGAGGGTGACATCCTACGAGCAGTACTTC. Its protein product is CASSPQRVTSYEQYF.

This clone was seen more than once but under ten times. This sequence joins TRBV10-1 and TRBJ2-7, with D maybe TRBD1 (6 bases). Germline V CDR1 and CDR2: WNHNN, SYGVQD (reference sequence). The CDR3 length is 13 residues. Deletions cut 8 bases from V and 6 bases from J, with 17 bases between. In DNA form, the CDR3 reads TGCGCCAGCGGACAGTCAGTAATTGGCGAGCAGTACTTC. Translation: CASGQSVIGEQYF.

The J gene is TRBJ1-5, the V gene TRBV10-1; D ambiguous. Trimming stripped 5 bases from V and 1 base from J, with 3 bases between. CDR1 and CDR2 (germline): WNHNN, SYGVQD (reference sequence). There are 12 residues in the CDR3. The CDR3 loop is CASSLSNQPQHF. In DNA form, the CDR3 reads TGCGCCAGCAGTCTAAGCAATCAGCCCCAGCATTTT.

V and J are TRBV3-1 (or the pseudogene TRBV3-2) and TRBJ1-1, with D hard to call. The V end was cut by 1 base, the J end by 4 bases, with 16 bases between. The CDR3 runs to 16 residues. Germline CDR1 LGHDT, CDR2 YNNKEL (reference sequence). The CDR3 sequence: CASSQGRFTGGTEAFF. Here the CDR3 DNA reads TGTGCCAGCAGCCAAGGCCGGTTCACCGGAGGCACTGAAGCTTTCTTT.

The chain uses TRBV28 and TRBJ2-1; TRBD2 might be the D (6 bases). The CDR3 spans 16 residues. V lost 4 bases, J lost 2 bases, and 15 bases lay in between. Germline CDR1 is MDHEN and CDR2 is SYDVKM. DNA of the CDR3: TGTGCCAGCAGTTCAGTGGGAGGTCCTACCTACAATGAGCAGTTCTTC. The encoded protein is CASSSVGGPTYNEQFF.

The J gene is TRBJ1-1, the V gene TRBV19, with D possibly TRBD1 on 6 matching bases. The CDR3 sequence is 14 residues long. CDR1 is LNHDA and CDR2 is SQIVND in the germline V gene (reference sequence). Trimming cost V 7 bases and J 5 bases, with 17 bases left between them. In DNA, the CDR3 is TGTGCCAGTATCGTCAGGGGAGTGGATACTGAAGCTTTCTTT. This translates into CASIVRGVDTEAFF.

The chain links TRBV7-8 to TRBJ2-5; TRBD2 aligns across 11 bases. This CDR3 is 14 amino acids long. From germline, CDR1 is SGHVS and CDR2 FQNEAQ. Trimming cost V 5 bases and J 4 bases; bases outside gene matches: 3. The CDR3 DNA sequence: TGTGCCAGCAGCCATAGCGGGAGGGGAGAGACCCAGTACTTC. This translates into CASSHSGRGETQYF.

This chain connects TRBV4-3 to TRBJ1-1; D remains unclear. Trimming pared 3 bases from V and 2 bases from J, leaving 19 bases between. The CDR3 consists of 17 residues. Looked up from germline, CDR1 is LGHNA and CDR2 is YSLEER. The CDR3 loop is CASSQGWREWSNTEAFF. CDR3 sequence (DNA): TGCGCCAGCAGCCAGGGGTGGCGGGAATGGTCTAACACTGAAGCTTTCTTT.